Following are 11 T cell receptor beta chains from one sample sequenced in a study of cytomegalovirus exposure and HLA in healthy donors. PCR amplification relied on 60 Vbeta primers (plus 13 Jbeta primers). Sequencing used immunoSEQ multiplex PCR; TCRdb keeps in-frame clones, though not all of them. The table shows about 170,000 clones, with 82% occurring only once. Sequencing used PBMCs. These receptor sequences come from a girl aged 10 to 17 in good health and CMV-seropositive.

This chain connects TRBV4-1 to TRBJ1-1; D call uncertain. Germline V gene data show CDR1 as MGHRA and CDR2 as YSYEKL. The CDR3 is 15 amino acids. V lost 4 bases and J 5 bases, leaving 17 bases between the germline ends. The CDR3 protein is CASSPGRHGDTEAFF. CDR3 sequence (DNA): TGCGCCAGCAGCCCCGGGAGACACGGGGATACTGAAGCTTTCTTT.

This clone was observed a single time. Written as DNA, the CDR3 is TGCGCCAGCAGCCAGCTTCTAGCGGGGAGCTCCTACGAGCAGTACTTC. Translation gives CASSQLLAGSSYEQYF. The chain recombines TRBV4-1 with TRBJ2-7; 9 bases are shared with TRBD2. This CDR3 region has 16 residues. Germline lookup yields CDR1 MGHRA and CDR2 YSYEKL. Trimming at V came to 3 bases and at J to 0 bases, leaving 6 bases not matched to a gene.

V is TRBV19 and J is TRBJ1-5; D call uncertain. This CDR3 is built from 16 residues. Germline-derived CDR1 and CDR2 are LNHDA and SQIVND (reference sequence). V was pared by 3 bases and J by 1 base, with 13 bases between. The CDR3 protein is CASSIRAGTSNQPQHF. The DNA of the CDR3 is TGTGCCAGTAGTATTCGGGCGGGCACGAGCAATCAGCCCCAGCATTTT.

The rearrangement links TRBV4-3 to TRBJ2-7; 9 nucleotides align to TRBD1. The CDR3 runs 15 residues. With 0 bases clipped from V and 3 bases from J, the junction kept 3 bases outside the gene matches. The germline V gene encodes CDR1 LGHNA and CDR2 YSLEER. For the CDR3, the DNA is TGCGCCAGCAGCCAAGATCGGACAGGGGACTACGAGCAGTACTTC. It yields the protein CASSQDRTGDYEQYF.

Regarding this clone: One end of the junction does not line up with germline, which may come from a read error. The V and J genes are TRBV10-3 and TRBJ2-7; 10 bases are shared with TRBD1. Germline V gene sequence: CDR1 ENHRY, CDR2 SYGVKD. The CDR3 length is 15 residues. CDR3 amino acids: CAISGRQGAIYKQYF. Written as DNA, the CDR3 is TGTGCCATCAGTGGGAGACAGGGGGCAATCTACAAGCAGTACTTC.

The chain joins TRBV2 to TRBJ2-7, with 8 bases lining up with TRBD1. The trim removed 5 bases at V and 4 bases at J, leaving 7 bases unmatched. CDR1 and CDR2 (germline): SNHLY, FYNNEI. The CDR3 loop spans 14 amino acids. For the CDR3, the DNA is TGTGCCAGCAGTTCAGGGGGCGATAGTTACGAGCAGTACTTC. Translating gives CASSSGGDSYEQYF. Full variable domain (missing parts from reference TRBV2 and TRBJ2-7): EPEVTQTPSHQVTQMGQEVILRCVPISNHLYFYWYRQILGQKVEFLVSFYNNEISEKSEIFDDQFSVERPDGSNFTLKIRSTKLEDSAMYFCASSSGGDSYEQYFGPGTRLTVT.

CDR3 DNA sequence: TGTGCCAGTAGTATCCGCCTTGGGGGGAATACGCAGTATTTT. This gives the protein CASSIRLGGNTQYF. The rearrangement joins TRBV19 to TRBJ2-3; TRBD2 is a possible D gene (6 bases). This CDR3 region has 14 residues. Per the germline V gene, CDR1 is LNHDA and CDR2 is SQIVND (reference sequence). V was cut by 3 bases and J by 7 bases, with 14 bases left in between.

This chain uses TRBV30 with TRBJ2-3; D gene uncertain. The V end lost 0 bases, the J end lost 0 bases, and 10 bases lay between the germline ends. The CDR3 totals 15 residues. CDR1 and CDR2 from the germline V gene are GTSNPN and SVGIG (reference sequence). In DNA, the CDR3 is TGTGCCTGGAGTGTGGCGGTACTTAGCACAGATACGCAGTATTTT. Translating gives CAWSVAVLSTDTQYF.

The chain couples TRBV7-8 to TRBJ2-7; tentative D call: TRBD1 (6 bases). V gave up 1 base and J gave up 5 bases, with 18 bases separating them. The CDR3 runs 16 residues. Germline-derived CDR1 and CDR2 are SGHVS and FQNEAQ. The CDR3: CASSLDRLAKGDEQYF. CDR3 sequence (DNA): TGTGCCAGCAGCTTAGACAGGTTGGCCAAGGGGGACGAGCAGTACTTC.

The gene calls are TRBV4-3 and TRBJ2-2; D is ambiguous. Trimming stripped 0 bases from V and 7 bases from J, with 6 bases between. CDR3 length: 13 amino acids. Germline-derived CDR1 and CDR2 are LGHNA and YSLEER. In DNA form, the CDR3 reads TGCGCCAGCAGCCAAGAGGGCCACGGGGAGCTGTTTTTT. This encodes CASSQEGHGELFF.

V is TRBV4-2 and J is TRBJ2-7; 7 nucleotides match TRBD2. Trimming took 4 bases from V and 7 from J; bases not matched to a gene: 4. This CDR3 contains 12 residues. Per germline, CDR1 LGHNA and CDR2 YNFKEQ. The CDR3 DNA reads as TGTGCCAGCAGCCGACACGGGGGGGAGCAGTACTTC. Its translation is CASSRHGGEQYF.